This is a list of T cell receptor beta chains from one sample in a study of a mutant IDH1 vaccine in newly diagnosed glioma. TCRdb keeps only in-frame clones here, not all; method: immunoSEQ multiplex PCR. The sample records over 30,000 clones, about 80% being singletons. The specimen was peripheral blood mononuclear cells (PBMCs), collected from a glioma patient treated with radiotherapy, temozolomide or both. These receptors were taken from a man aged 50-59 years with glioma. Some clones in this sample may be carry-over from other donors' samples. CDR3s include the opening cysteine and the closing phenylalanine or tryptophan. A D gene is named only where the DNA matches it firmly. Size tells how often a clone was seen (once, few, many) or the class of an expanded clone, and some rows leave it out.

TRBD1 | 14 | TRBJ1-2 | TRBV4-3 | NA | TGCGCCAGCTCCAATCGGGGACAGGGGTATGGCTACACCTTC | CASSNRGQGYGYTF
NA | 14 | TRBJ2-7 | TRBV4-3 | NA | TGCGCCAGCAGCCAAGGGGTGGGATCCTACGAGCAGTACTTC | CASSQGVGSYEQYF
NA | 12 | TRBJ2-3 | TRBV5-6 | NA | TGTGCCAGCAGCCCGGGGCTAGATACGCAGTATTTT | CASSPGLDTQYF
TRBD2 | 15 | TRBJ2-5 | TRBV15 | NA | TGTGCCACCAGCAGAGATTTGACTAGCACCAAGACCCAGTACTTC | CATSRDLTSTKTQYF
NA | 15 | TRBJ2-4 | TRBV5-4 | NA | TGTGCCAGCAGCTTGGATCCGGGGGCCAAAAACATTCAGTACTTC | CASSLDPGAKNIQYF
NA | 15 | TRBJ2-2 | TRBV9 | NA | TGTGCCAGCAGCGTAGGGGGCCTGAACACCGGGGAGCTGTTTTTT | CASSVGGLNTGELFF
TRBD1 | 17 | TRBJ1-1 | TRBV15 | NA | TGTGCCACCAGCCTACGGGACAGTTCTACCTTGAACACTGAAGCTTTCTTT | CATSLRDSSTLNTEAFF
NA | 13 | TRBJ1-5 | TRBV5-1 | NA | TGCGCCAGCTCCTCGGGGGGGAATCAGCCCCAGCATTTT | CASSSGGNQPQHF
TRBD1 | 13 | TRBJ2-5 | TRBV7-9 | NA | TGTGCCAGCAACACACAGGGGGGAGAGACCCAGTACTTC | CASNTQGGETQYF
TRBD2 | 15 | TRBJ2-7 | TRBV9 | NA | TGTGCCAGCAGTAGACGGGGGGATAGCTCCTACGAGCAGTACTTC | CASSRRGDSSYEQYF
NA | 16 | TRBJ1-1 | TRBV5-6 | NA | TGTGCCAGCAGCTTGATCCATAGGATCAGGCCCACTGAAGCTTTCTTT | CASSLIHRIRPTEAFF
NA | 11 | TRBJ1-2 | TRBV2 | NA | TGTGCCAGCAGTCGGTCAGGCGGCTACACCTTC | CASSRSGGYTF
NA | 13 | TRBJ1-1 | TRBV6-5 | NA | TGTGCCACAAACCGGCAGGTTAACACTGAAGCTTTCTTT | CATNRQVNTEAFF
NA | 13 | TRBJ1-5 | TRBV7-2 | NA | TGTGCCAGCAGCTTAGCTTCGGAGCAGCCCCAGCATTTT | CASSLASEQPQHF
NA | 14 | TRBJ1-6 | TRBV4-1 | few | TGCGCCAGCAGCCAACCGGCAGAGAATTCACCCCTCCACTTT | CASSQPAENSPLHF
TRBD1 | 15 | TRBJ1-2 | TRBV7-9 | few | TGTGCCAGCAGCTTAGTAGGGCAGGGGGCGGCTGGCTACACCTTC | CASSLVGQGAAGYTF
NA | 16 | TRBJ2-2 | TRBV19 | NA | TGTGCCAGTACTCCCCGTACAGTTATCGACACCGGGGAGCTGTTTTTT | CASTPRTVIDTGELFF
NA | 14 | TRBJ1-5 | TRBV6-5 | NA | TGTGCCAGCAGTTCCGTCGGTAGCAATCAGCCCCAGCATTTT | CASSSVGSNQPQHF
NA | 15 | TRBJ2-7 | TRBV15 | NA | TGTGCCACCAGCTCCTTACCAAAGGGACGGTTCGAGCAGTACTTC | CATSSLPKGRFEQYF
NA | 14 | TRBJ2-5 | TRBV6-5 | NA | TGTGCCAGCAGTTCCGGGGGACAGCAAGAGACCCAGTACTTC | CASSSGGQQETQYF
NA | 18 | TRBJ1-2 | TRBV27 | NA | TGTGCCAGCAGTTTATTCTCGGCCTACCGAGGGGCTAACTATGGCTACACCTTC | CASSLFSAYRGANYGYTF
TRBD1 | 13 | TRBJ1-2 | TRBV7-2 | NA | TGTGCCAGCAGCTGGGGACAGACATATGGCTACACCTTC | CASSWGQTYGYTF
NA | 18 | TRBJ2-6 | TRBV14 | NA | TGTGCCAGCAGTAGTTGGGGGGGCCCTCTCTTTGGGGCCAACGTCCTGACTTTC | CASSSWGGPLFGANVLTF
NA | 11 | TRBJ2-5 | TRBV29-1 | NA | TGCAGCGTTGAAGATCTGGAGACCCAGTACTTC | CSVEDLETQYF
NA | 12 | TRBJ1-1 | TRBV29-1 | NA | TGCAGCGCTGATCATGGGAACACTGAAGCTTTCTTT | CSADHGNTEAFF
NA | 13 | TRBJ1-5 | TRBV7-8 | NA | TGTGCCAGCAACCGAGGGCGCAATCAGCCCCAGCATTTT | CASNRGRNQPQHF
NA | 12 | TRBJ1-1 | TRBV29-1 | NA | TGCAGCGCTCTGCTGCTGAACACTGAAGCTTTCTTT | CSALLLNTEAFF
TRBD2 | 15 | TRBJ2-5 | TRBV6-6 | NA | TGTGCCAGCAGACTTAGCGGGGGGGCCGAAGAGACCCAGTACTTC | CASRLSGGAEETQYF
NA | 14 | TRBJ2-2 | TRBV7-2 | NA | TGTGCCAGCAGCCCCTCTAGATTGACCGGGGAGCTGTTTTTT | CASSPSRLTGELFF